Below, 8 T cell receptor beta chains from the same sample are listed, as sequenced in a study of CD8 T cells in ankylosing spondylitis (dated by TCRdb to about 2017). Receptors were amplified or captured by 5' RACE. Sequenced using an Illumina HiSeq 2500. TCRdb's own reprocessing of the public reads used fastp at Q25 and MiXCR and kept productive beta chains. Rows matching on CDR3 protein sequence are summarized as one entry with the most common DNA and genes. For this sample the table gives more than 250,000 distinct CDR3 sequences, of which approximately 8% were detected only once. Of the sample, more than 12% falls within the top ten clones. The study at large found these results: Blood from ankylosing spondylitis patients appeared to be characterized by a TCR beta motif composed of 7 to 9 highly homologous amino acid variants.

Their cognate antigens are unknown. Sequenced sample: blood, either unsorted or a sorted T cell fraction (not recorded which). The receptors come from a male donor with ankylosing spondylitis.

The rearrangement links TRBV27 to TRBJ1-6; no firm D call. The germline V gene encodes CDR1 MNHEY and CDR2 SMNVEV (reference sequence). Trimming removed 6 bases at V and 9 bases at J, with 12 bases between. The length of the CDR3 is 13 residues. In DNA form, the CDR3 reads TGTGCCAGCAGCCCGGTCTCTGGTTCACCCCTCCACTTT. The encoded protein is CASSPVSGSPLHF.

This chain uses TRBV6-2 or TRBV6-3 with TRBJ2-1; tentatively, D is TRBD2 (7 bases). Trimming took off 2 bases at V and 14 bases at J, with 16 bases between the two ends. This CDR3 has 13 amino acids. Germline V lookup: CDR1 MNHEY, CDR2 SVGEGT. In nucleotides, the CDR3 is TGTGCCAGCAGTTACCCCACAGGGCGGGAGAAGTTCTTC. Its translation: CASSYPTGREKFF.

The chain is built from TRBV12-3 or TRBV12-4 and TRBJ1-6; weak D call: TRBD1 (5 bases). This CDR3 has 14 residues. The V and J ends lost 0 bases and 13 bases respectively, with 13 bases between them. The CDR3 sequence: CASSLARETGPLHF. The CDR3 DNA sequence: TGTGCCAGCAGTTTAGCGCGCGAAACAGGCCCCCTCCACTTT.

The V call is TRBV10-3, the J call TRBJ2-4; the D is unclear. The CDR3 consists of 13 residues. Germline CDR1 is ENHRY and CDR2 is SYGVKD. Trimming left V 2 bases short and J 6 bases short, with 8 bases between. The CDR3 DNA reads TGTGCCATCAGTGAGACCCTTCTAAACATTCAGTACTTC. Protein sequence: CAISETLLNIQYF.

V usage is TRBV5-1 and J usage is TRBJ2-3; the D gene could be TRBD1 or TRBD2 (5 bases each). The CDR3 covers 13 residues. Trimming left V 7 bases short and J 2 bases short, with 11 bases between. CDR1 and CDR2 (germline): SGHRS, YFSETQ. CDR3 loop: CASRDLFTDTQYF. DNA of the CDR3: TGCGCCAGCCGGGACCTGTTCACAGATACGCAGTATTTT.

V usage is TRBV7-9 and J usage is TRBJ2-7; D is undetermined. Germline V gene lookup returns CDR1 SEHNR and CDR2 FQNEAQ (reference sequence). The CDR3 has 14 residues. V lost 5 bases, J lost 3 bases, and 14 bases lay in between. CDR3 DNA sequence: TGTGCCAGCAGCCGAGGTGGCGGAGACTACGAGCAGTACTTC. The encoded protein is CASSRGGGDYEQYF.

The chain uses TRBV7-9 and TRBJ1-5; D is perhaps TRBD1 (6 bases). Deletions cut 3 bases from V and 5 bases from J, with 8 bases between. CDR3 length: 13 amino acids. CDR1 and CDR2 (germline): SEHNR, FQNEAQ (reference sequence). The CDR3 nucleotides read TGTGCCAGCAGCTTGGAGGGGGATCAGCCCCAGCATTTT. Protein sequence: CASSLEGDQPQHF. Together with reference TRBV7-9 and TRBJ1-5, the CDR3 gives the full variable domain: DTGVSQNPRHKITKRGQNVTFRCDPISEHNRLYWYRQTLGQGPEFLTYFQNEAQLEKSRLLSDRFSAERPKGSFSTLEIQRTEQGDSAMYLCASSLEGDQPQHFGDGTRLSIL.

This rearrangement joins TRBV4-2 to TRBJ2-2, with a possible D match to TRBD1 (6 bases). The V gene's germline CDR1 is LGHNA and CDR2 YNFKEQ. The length of the CDR3 is 18 residues. Trimming removed 2 bases at V and 0 bases at J, with 16 bases between. This chain's CDR3 is CASSQYVGDNPNTGELFF. The CDR3 region has the DNA TGTGCCAGCAGCCAATACGTCGGGGACAACCCGAACACCGGGGAGCTGTTTTTT.